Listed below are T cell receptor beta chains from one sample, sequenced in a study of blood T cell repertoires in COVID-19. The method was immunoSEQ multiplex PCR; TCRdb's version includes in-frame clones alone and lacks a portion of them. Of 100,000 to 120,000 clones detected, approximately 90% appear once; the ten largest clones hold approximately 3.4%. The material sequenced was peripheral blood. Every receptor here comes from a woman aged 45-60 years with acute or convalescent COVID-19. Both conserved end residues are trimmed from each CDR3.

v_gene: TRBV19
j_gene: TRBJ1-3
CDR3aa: ASSIRQGAGNTIY

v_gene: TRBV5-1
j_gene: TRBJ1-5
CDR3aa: ASSLSGTGGDQPQH

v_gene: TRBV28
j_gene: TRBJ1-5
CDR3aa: ASSGAGGHSNQPQH

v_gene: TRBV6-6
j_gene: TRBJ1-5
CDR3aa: ASSYRDNQPQH

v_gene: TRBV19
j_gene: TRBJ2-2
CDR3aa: ASPYTGELF

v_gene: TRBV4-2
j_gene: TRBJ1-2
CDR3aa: ASSLSKGEGANYGYT

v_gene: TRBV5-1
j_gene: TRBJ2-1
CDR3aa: ASRETGLNNEQF

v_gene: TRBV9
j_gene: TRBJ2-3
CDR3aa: ASSVAASLDTQY

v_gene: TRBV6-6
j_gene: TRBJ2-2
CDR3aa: ASSRVKRTGDTGELF

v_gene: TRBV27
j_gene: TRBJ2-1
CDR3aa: ASSGSSGRASNEQF

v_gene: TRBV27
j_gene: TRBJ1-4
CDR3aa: ASSLGSGLQKLF

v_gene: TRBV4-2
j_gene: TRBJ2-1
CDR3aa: ASSPETSGVYNEQF

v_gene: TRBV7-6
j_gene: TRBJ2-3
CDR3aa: ASSLGTGVADTQY

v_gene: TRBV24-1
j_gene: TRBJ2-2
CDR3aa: ATSDRLLAGVRTGELF

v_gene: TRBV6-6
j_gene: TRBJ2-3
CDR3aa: ASSYSNRDGGDTQY

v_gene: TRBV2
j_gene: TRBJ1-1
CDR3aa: ASSLGGVGTEAF

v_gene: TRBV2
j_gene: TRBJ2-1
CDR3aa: ASIIRGTELYNEQF

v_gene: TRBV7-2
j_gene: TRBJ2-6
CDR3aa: ASSQRRTGTSGANVLT

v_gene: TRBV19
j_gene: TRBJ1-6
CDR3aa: ASSSYPPGQGYNSPLH

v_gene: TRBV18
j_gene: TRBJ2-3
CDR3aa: ASSLTSGSTDTQY

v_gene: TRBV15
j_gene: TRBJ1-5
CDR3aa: ATSSGGTWQPQH

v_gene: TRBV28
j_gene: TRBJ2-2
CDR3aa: ASIWGGRTGELF

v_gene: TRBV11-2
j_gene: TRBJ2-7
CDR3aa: ASSLAGLEQY

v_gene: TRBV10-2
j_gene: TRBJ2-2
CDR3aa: ASRLSTTGELF

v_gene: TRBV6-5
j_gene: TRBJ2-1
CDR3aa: ASKASGDYNEQF

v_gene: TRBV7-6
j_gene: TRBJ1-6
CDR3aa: ASSLRGGQGTSPLH

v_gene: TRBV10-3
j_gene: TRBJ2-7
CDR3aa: AGAGGLSYEQY

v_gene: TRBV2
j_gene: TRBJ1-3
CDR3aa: ASSPGGNTIY

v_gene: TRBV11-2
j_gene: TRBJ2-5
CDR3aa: ASSSQTSGAGETQY

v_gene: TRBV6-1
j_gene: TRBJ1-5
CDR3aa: ASSEEGDRVAQH

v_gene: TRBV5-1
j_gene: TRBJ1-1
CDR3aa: ASSLRAGGMNTEAF

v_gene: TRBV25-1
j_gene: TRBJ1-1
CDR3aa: ASSASRDTEAF

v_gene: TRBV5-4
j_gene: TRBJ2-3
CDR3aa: ASSLDGSGI

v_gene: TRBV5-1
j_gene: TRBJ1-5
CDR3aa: ASSLAGLAAQPQH

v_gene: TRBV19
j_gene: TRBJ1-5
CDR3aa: ASSLRDSNQPQH

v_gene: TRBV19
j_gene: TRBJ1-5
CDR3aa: ASNTGYSNQPQH

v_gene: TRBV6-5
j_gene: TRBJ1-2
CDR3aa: ASSRRPAFYGYT

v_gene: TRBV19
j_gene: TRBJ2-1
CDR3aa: ASSASGNNEQF

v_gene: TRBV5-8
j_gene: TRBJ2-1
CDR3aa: ASSFDQGLAGGYNEQF

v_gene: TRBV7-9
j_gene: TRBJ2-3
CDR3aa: ASSLALMGGRTDTQY

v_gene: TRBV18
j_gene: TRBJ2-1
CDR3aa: ASSPVPSSGRINEQF